These 27 T cell receptor beta chains share one sample of origin, sequenced in a study of T-cell memory formation after mild COVID-19. From the 5' RACE reads, TCRdb called clonotypes with MiXCR, one entry per CDR3 protein. The table records around 260,000 distinct CDR3 sequences, roughly 16% of them present only once. Sequencing input: PBMCs or a T cell subset sorted from them (not recorded which). Source of these receptors: a man younger than 35 who had mild COVID-19 (a few samples of this study predate the infection). Cell type and time point are not known.

This clonotype is a singleton in its sample. The J gene is TRBJ2-7, the V gene TRBV11-2; 10 nucleotides agree with TRBD2. J gave up 3 bases and V 7 bases, and 9 bases lay outside the gene matches. From germline, CDR1 is SGHAT and CDR2 FQNNGV. CDR3 size: 15 residues. CDR3 nucleotide sequence: TGTGCCAGCACGTCGATAGCGGGGGGCAACTACGAGCAGTACTTC. Its protein is CASTSIAGGNYEQYF.

The chain links TRBV19 to TRBJ1-1; possibly TRBD1 for D (6 bases). The CDR3 contains 14 residues. The germline gives CDR1 LNHDA, CDR2 SQIVND (reference sequence). V lost 4 bases to trimming and J lost 4 bases, with 13 bases between them. The CDR3 loop is CASSRGPGGTEAFF. CDR3 DNA sequence: TGTGCCAGTAGTAGGGGGCCCGGGGGCACTGAAGCTTTCTTT.

This clonotype has more than one count but fewer than ten. The genes are TRBV27 and TRBJ2-1, with D maybe TRBD1 (6 bases). This CDR3 is 15 amino acids long. V dropped 7 bases and J dropped 0 bases, with 13 bases sitting between them. Germline lookup yields CDR1 MNHEY and CDR2 SMNVEV (reference sequence). The CDR3 is CASKPGAISYNEQFF. The DNA for the CDR3 is TGTGCCAGCAAACCAGGGGCCATCTCCTACAATGAGCAGTTCTTC.

The V call is TRBV5-1, the J call TRBJ2-1, with D unclear. Germline values: CDR1 SGHRS, CDR2 YFSETQ. The CDR3 length is 15 residues. V was shortened by 3 bases and J by 0 bases, with 10 bases between the two germline ends. The CDR3 DNA is TGCGCCAGCAGCTCGGACGGCAACTCCTACAATGAGCAGTTCTTC. It specifies CASSSDGNSYNEQFF.

This clonotype was observed a few times. This sequence joins TRBV20-1 and TRBJ2-4; 10 bases are shared with TRBD2. This CDR3 has 16 amino acids. V was pared by 4 bases and J by 4 bases, with 10 bases of the junction left unmatched. Germline CDR1 reads DFQATT; CDR2 reads SNEGSKA (reference sequence). In DNA, the CDR3 is TGCAGTGCTATATCGGGAATAGCGGGGGGAAAAAACATTCAGTACTTC. Its translation: CSAISGIAGGKNIQYF.

V usage is TRBV2 and J usage is TRBJ1-2; 7 nucleotides align to TRBD1. CDR1 and CDR2 (germline): SNHLY, FYNNEI. The V segment lost 9 bases and the J segment 4 bases; nucleotides outside the gene matches: 11. The CDR3 runs to 14 residues. The CDR3 coding sequence is TGTGCCAGAACCGGACAGGTGGGGCCCTATGGCTACACCTTC. It translates to CARTGQVGPYGYTF.

This clonotype was seen only a few times. This rearrangement joins TRBV29-1 to TRBJ1-2; D uncertain. Per the germline V gene, CDR1 is SQVTM and CDR2 is ANQGSEA. V was clipped by 5 bases and J by 7 bases, with 5 bases between them. The CDR3 covers 9 residues. CDR3 in DNA: TGCAGCGTTCATCCTGGCTACACCTTC. It is translated as CSVHPGYTF.

This clonotype was seen ten or more times. The rearrangement joins TRBV7-2 to TRBJ1-6; D is undetermined. This CDR3 is 13 amino acids long. CDR1 SGHTA and CDR2 FQGNSA come from the germline V gene. The V gene lost 0 bases and the J gene lost 7 bases, with 4 bases spanning the gap. CDR3 in amino acids: CASSLAQNSPLHF. Here the CDR3 DNA reads TGTGCCAGCAGCTTAGCGCAGAATTCACCCCTCCACTTT.

This chain links TRBV11-2 with TRBJ2-5, with D perhaps TRBD1 (5 bases). This CDR3 is built from 16 residues. Trimming shortened V by 8 bases and J by 2 bases, and 21 bases separated the two germline ends. Germline-derived CDR1 and CDR2 are SGHAT and FQNNGV. This CDR3 is CASRRIRGPTQETQYF. The CDR3 DNA follows: TGTGCCAGCCGCCGCATTAGGGGCCCAACACAAGAGACCCAGTACTTC.

This clonotype was found a few times. V and J are TRBV9 and TRBJ2-5, with D hard to call. V was shortened by 0 bases and J by 3 bases, with 6 bases between the two germline ends. The length of the CDR3 is 13 residues. Germline V CDR1 and CDR2: SGDLS, YYNGEE. Here the CDR3 DNA reads TGTGCCAGCAGCGTAGATTCAGAAGAGACCCAGTACTTC. Translated, it gives CASSVDSEETQYF.

The J gene is TRBJ2-5, the V gene TRBV7-8; D not certain. This CDR3 has 13 residues. Per germline, CDR1 SGHVS and CDR2 FQNEAQ. Deletions cut 5 bases from V and 1 base from J, with 8 bases between. The CDR3 sequence is CASSPHPQETQYF. The CDR3 region has the DNA TGTGCCAGCAGCCCCCACCCCCAAGAGACCCAGTACTTC.

A note on this clonotype: Compared with germline, one end of the junction differs, possibly owing to a read error. The rearrangement uses TRBV20-1 and TRBJ2-5; D is uncertain. The CDR3 contains 14 residues. Germline values: CDR1 DFQATT, CDR2 SNEGSKA (reference sequence). The CDR3: CSARGGKTKDTQYF. Written as DNA, the CDR3 is TGCAGTGCTAGAGGCGGAAAAACGAAAGATACCCAGTACTTC.

The rearrangement uses TRBV4-1 and TRBJ1-5; no firm D call. V was clipped by 4 bases and J by 4 bases, with 11 bases between them. Germline loops: CDR1 MGHRA, CDR2 YSYEKL. The CDR3 length is 14 residues. The CDR3 coding sequence is TGCGCCAGCAGCCCCCCGAGCCTAAATCAGCCCCAGCATTTT. Its protein is CASSPPSLNQPQHF.

This clonotype showed up just a few times. CDR3 nucleotides: TGTGCCAGCAGTTACAGGGGGCTCGCTGAAGCTTTCTTT. Translating gives CASSYRGLAEAFF. The chain combines TRBV6-5 with TRBJ1-1; 7 positions agree with TRBD1. The CDR3 covers 13 residues. Trimming at V came to 2 bases and at J to 6 bases, leaving 3 bases not matched to a gene. The germline CDR1 and CDR2 sequences are MNHEY and SVGAGI.

About this clonotype: Because the CDR3 is missing its conserved closing phenylalanine or tryptophan, this is likely a read error. The chain is built from TRBV4-2 and TRBJ2-1; D is unresolved. Germline loops: CDR1 LGHNA, CDR2 YNFKEQ. There are 13 residues in the CDR3. V shed 3 bases and J shed 7 bases, with 10 bases lying between them. This CDR3 reads CASSQAEMNEQFL. CDR3 nucleotide sequence: TGTGCCAGCAGCCAGGCCGAGATGAATGAGCAGTTCTTA.

The chain has TRBV4-1 and TRBJ2-1; D is tentatively TRBD1 or TRBD2 (5 bases each). The CDR3 spans 16 residues. CDR1 and CDR2 from the germline V gene are MGHRA and YSYEKL. V was trimmed by 1 base and J by 9 bases, leaving 19 bases between them. Here the CDR3 DNA reads TGCGCCAGCAGCCAAGGTAGGGCAGGGAGTGTAGTTGAGCAGTTCTTC. It yields the protein CASSQGRAGSVVEQFF.

This sequence joins TRBV6-1 and TRBJ2-3; 16 bases line up with TRBD2. The V gene end was trimmed by 3 bases and the J gene end by 2 bases; junction bases not matched to a gene: 2. The CDR3 totals 17 residues. Germline values: CDR1 MNHNS, CDR2 SASEGT. This chain's CDR3 is CASSEGLAGGTTDTQYF. The CDR3 DNA reads TGTGCCAGCAGTGAGGGACTAGCGGGGGGGACCACAGATACGCAGTATTTT.

V and J are TRBV6-5 and TRBJ2-3; 10 positions match TRBD1. J was trimmed by 4 bases and V by 3 bases; bases with no gene match: 7. The CDR3 totals 16 residues. The germline CDR1 and CDR2 sequences are MNHEY and SVGAGI. The CDR3 bases are TGTGCCAGCAGTTATTTGACCGGGACAGGGGCAGATACGCAGTATTTT. It specifies CASSYLTGTGADTQYF.

This clonotype was observed a single time. The rearrangement links TRBV12-3 or TRBV12-4 to TRBJ1-1; no clear D gene. V was pared by 6 bases and J by 4 bases, with 9 bases between. The CDR3 is 12 residues long. The CDR3 bases are TGTGCCAGCAGCCAACCGGCCACTGAAGCTTTCTTT. Residues: CASSQPATEAFF.

This chain connects TRBV29-1 to TRBJ1-5, with D tentatively TRBD1 (6 bases). This CDR3 is built from 12 residues. V was shortened by 6 bases and J by 3 bases, with 9 bases between the two germline ends. CDR1 is SQVTM, CDR2 ANQGSEA, per germline. The CDR3 region is CSVQGNNQPQHF. The CDR3, as DNA: TGCAGCGTCCAGGGGAACAATCAGCCCCAGCATTTT.

This clonotype was detected a few times. V usage is TRBV5-1 and J usage is TRBJ2-1; 8 bases match TRBD1. The CDR3 runs 14 residues. The germline gives CDR1 SGHRS, CDR2 YFSETQ. V was clipped by 3 bases and J by 2 bases; unmatched bases: 1. CDR3 sequence: CASSWTGPYNEQFF. The CDR3 DNA follows: TGCGCCAGCAGCTGGACAGGGCCCTACAATGAGCAGTTCTTC.

Only a few counts were recorded for this clonotype. The rearrangement uses TRBV4-3 and TRBJ2-2, with 7 bases aligning to TRBD2. CDR3 length equals 18 residues. From germline, CDR1 is LGHNA and CDR2 YSLEER. V lost 0 bases, J lost 2 bases, and 9 bases stayed unmatched. The CDR3 sequence is CASSQELASGINTGELFF. CDR3 nucleotide sequence: TGCGCCAGCAGCCAAGAATTAGCTAGCGGAATTAACACCGGGGAGCTGTTTTTT.

The rearrangement links TRBV5-1 to TRBJ2-1; unclear D gene. Germline V gives CDR1 SGHRS, CDR2 YFSETQ. The CDR3 runs 11 residues. Trimming removed 4 bases from V and 8 bases from J, with 7 bases in between. The CDR3 protein is CASSARDEQFF. The DNA for the CDR3 is TGCGCCAGCAGCGCTAGGGATGAGCAGTTCTTC.

The sample holds a few counts of this clonotype. The chain couples TRBV10-2 to TRBJ1-1; TRBD1 might be the D (5 bases). The germline CDR1 and CDR2 sequences are WSHSY and SAAADI. The CDR3 consists of 12 residues. The V and J ends lost 5 bases and 10 bases respectively, with 14 bases between them. The CDR3 sequence is CASSNWGKSAFF. The CDR3 DNA follows: TGCGCCAGCAGTAACTGGGGGAAGTCAGCTTTCTTT.

This chain joins TRBV18 and TRBJ2-3; D remains ambiguous. V gave up 6 bases and J gave up 1 base, with 14 bases separating them. The CDR3 length is 15 residues. CDR1 and CDR2 from the germline V gene are KGHSH and LQKENI. In DNA form, the CDR3 reads TGTGCCAGCTCTGTCAGCGCCCAGGGCACAGATACGCAGTATTTT. Translating gives CASSVSAQGTDTQYF. The variable domain in full, completed from reference TRBV18 and TRBJ2-3, reads NAGVMQNPRHLVRRRGQEARLRCSPMKGHSHVYWYRQLPEEGLKFMVYLQKENIIDESGMPKERFSAEFPKEGPSILRIQQVVRGDSAAYFCASSVSAQGTDTQYFGPGTRLTVL.

This clonotype was recorded a few times. The chain combines TRBV4-1 with TRBJ1-6, with D tentatively TRBD1 (5 bases). Germline V CDR1 and CDR2: MGHRA, YSYEKL. Trimming cost V 4 bases and J 0 bases, with 16 bases left between them. This CDR3 is built from 18 residues. The DNA of the CDR3 is TGCGCCAGCAGCCTCCGGGGCCAGATTGTCTCCTATAATTCACCCCTCCACTTT. It translates to CASSLRGQIVSYNSPLHF.

The V and J genes are TRBV5-6 and TRBJ2-2, with D uncertain. The CDR3 contains 15 residues. The germline V gene encodes CDR1 SGHDT and CDR2 YYEEEE. Trimming cost V 2 bases and J 4 bases, with 12 bases left between them. This chain's CDR3 is CASSFDPISTGELFF. In DNA form, the CDR3 reads TGTGCCAGCAGCTTCGACCCAATTAGCACCGGGGAGCTGTTTTTT. The full variable domain, completed using reference TRBV5-6 and TRBJ2-2, is DAGVTQSPTHLIKTRGQQVTLRCSPKSGHDTVSWYQQALGQGPQFIFQYYEEEERQRGNFPDRFSGHQFPNYSSELNVNALLLGDSALYLCASSFDPISTGELFFGEGSRLTVL.